Following are 24 T cell receptor beta chains from one sample sequenced in a study of T cell repertoires in cytomegalovirus infection. TCRdb fed the reads into MiXCR, producing one record per CDR3 protein. The profile shows roughly 150,000 distinct CDR3 sequences, about 20% of them singletons. Material for sequencing was PBMCs. All receptors come from a human donor in good health (CMV status not recorded). Some clones in this sample may be carry-over from other donors' samples.

The chain carries TRBV20-1 and TRBJ2-1; D is perhaps TRBD1 (6 bases). Germline loops: CDR1 DFQATT, CDR2 SNEGSKA (reference sequence). Deletions cut 3 bases from V and 2 bases from J, with 14 bases between. The CDR3 sequence is 15 residues long. The DNA of the CDR3 is TGCAGTGCTAGTGACGGTTGGGGGCCCTACAATGAGCAGTTCTTC. Amino acid sequence: CSASDGWGPYNEQFF.

V and J are TRBV29-1 and TRBJ2-7, with 7 bases fitting TRBD2. Per the germline V gene, CDR1 is SQVTM and CDR2 is ANQGSEA. This CDR3 has 12 amino acids. Trimming at V came to 4 bases and at J to 6 bases, leaving 6 bases not matched to a gene. CDR3 coding DNA: TGCAGCGTTGCGAATAGCGGGTTCGAGCAGTACTTC. The encoded protein is CSVANSGFEQYF.

In its sample, this clonotype was seen a few times. The genes are TRBV7-3 and TRBJ2-2; D assignment may be TRBD1 or TRBD2 (6 bases each). Trimming cost V 5 bases and J 4 bases, with 17 bases left between them. Germline V lookup: CDR1 SGHTA, CDR2 FQGTGA. The CDR3 length is 16 residues. The CDR3 protein is CASSDSGWGATGELFF. The CDR3 region has the DNA TGTGCCAGCAGCGATAGCGGTTGGGGGGCCACCGGGGAGCTGTTTTTT.

This clonotype has a handful of counts. J is TRBJ2-4 and V is TRBV29-1; 7 bases are shared with TRBD2. The CDR3 is made up of 16 amino acids. J was trimmed by 0 bases and V by 3 bases; bases with no gene match: 8. Germline V CDR1 and CDR2: SQVTM, ANQGSEA. CDR3 residues: CSVELGGELAKNIQYF. The CDR3 DNA is TGCAGCGTTGAGTTGGGAGGGGAACTAGCCAAAAACATTCAGTACTTC.

This clonotype has just a few counts. The genes are TRBV7-9 and TRBJ2-1; D unresolved. Trimming cost V 6 bases and J 9 bases, with 12 bases left between them. Germline CDR1 reads SEHNR; CDR2 reads FQNEAQ (reference sequence). This CDR3 comprises 12 residues. The CDR3 DNA sequence: TGTGCCAGCAGTGGTGGGTCGGGTGAGCAGTTCTTC. Translation: CASSGGSGEQFF.

As DNA, the CDR3 is TGTGCCAGCAGCGTTGGGGACCTCGAAGAGACCCAGTACTTC. Translated, it gives CASSVGDLEETQYF. The genes are TRBV9 and TRBJ2-5; tentatively, D is TRBD1 or TRBD2 (5 bases each). The V gene's germline CDR1 is SGDLS and CDR2 YYNGEE. The V gene lost 2 bases and the J gene lost 3 bases, with 11 bases spanning the gap. The CDR3 runs to 14 residues.

The rearrangement joins TRBV30 to TRBJ2-1, with 11 nucleotides matching TRBD1. The CDR3 is 16 amino acids. Germline CDR1 is GTSNPN and CDR2 is SVGIG (reference sequence). V was clipped by 0 bases and J by 7 bases; unmatched bases: 8. CDR3: CAWSVRDRGRSNEQFF. The CDR3, as DNA: TGTGCCTGGAGTGTACGGGACAGGGGGAGGTCAAATGAGCAGTTCTTC.

This clonotype was seen ten or more times. The chain is built from TRBV7-2 and TRBJ1-1; TRBD1 matches at 9 bases. Trimming cost V 5 bases and J 4 bases; bases outside gene matches: 5. This CDR3 is 14 amino acids long. CDR1 is SGHTA, CDR2 FQGNSA, per germline. This chain's CDR3 is CASSPQGAVTEAFF. DNA of the CDR3: TGTGCCAGCAGCCCACAGGGGGCTGTCACTGAAGCTTTCTTT.

This chain links TRBV28 with TRBJ2-7, with 8 bases lining up with TRBD1. Losses at the gene ends were 4 bases for V and 0 bases for J; bases not matched to a gene: 2. Germline V gene lookup returns CDR1 MDHEN and CDR2 SYDVKM. The CDR3 loop spans 14 amino acids. CDR3 sequence (DNA): TGTGCCAGCAGTTACACAGGGGGCTCCTACGAGCAGTACTTC. This encodes CASSYTGGSYEQYF.

This clonotype was observed a handful of times. This rearrangement joins TRBV7-9 to TRBJ1-2; 9 bases agree with TRBD1. Per germline, CDR1 SEHNR and CDR2 FQNEAQ (reference sequence). The CDR3 covers 15 residues. Losses at the gene ends were 2 bases for V and 8 bases for J; bases not matched to a gene: 9. The DNA for the CDR3 is TGTGCCAGCAGCTTAACAGGGGGCGATACGGGGGGCTACACCTTC. Protein: CASSLTGGDTGGYTF. The whole variable domain, remainder taken from reference TRBV7-9 and TRBJ1-2, is DTGVSQNPRHKITKRGQNVTFRCDPISEHNRLYWYRQTLGQGPEFLTYFQNEAQLEKSRLLSDRFSAERPKGSFSTLEIQRTEQGDSAMYLCASSLTGGDTGGYTFGSGTRLTVV.

Ten or more counts support this clonotype. This sequence joins TRBV7-8 and TRBJ2-5, with a weak D call TRBD2 (5 bases). Germline CDR1 SGHVS, CDR2 FQNEAQ. CDR3 length: 13 residues. Trimming pared 5 bases from V and 7 bases from J, leaving 14 bases between. The CDR3 DNA is TGTGCCAGCAGCCCAGCCCCAGGAGGGACCCAGTACTTC. It specifies CASSPAPGGTQYF.

The rearrangement uses TRBV20-1 and TRBJ2-3, with 9 bases that match TRBD2. The CDR3 has 13 residues. Unmatched junction bases numbered 5, after V lost 4 bases and J lost 6 bases. CDR1 DFQATT and CDR2 SNEGSKA come from the germline V gene (reference sequence). As DNA, the CDR3 is TGCAGTGCTAACGGACTAGCGTTGGATACGCAGTATTTT. Its protein is CSANGLALDTQYF.

The chain carries TRBV6-5 and TRBJ2-2; TRBD2 is a possible D gene (6 bases). The CDR3 sequence is 12 residues long. CDR1 and CDR2 (germline): MNHEY, SVGAGI. V was trimmed by 7 bases and J by 7 bases, leaving 10 bases between them. CDR3: CASKGRGGELFF. CDR3 nucleotide sequence: TGTGCCAGCAAGGGGCGGGGCGGGGAGCTGTTTTTT.

This clonotype was observed a few times. The genes are TRBV29-1 and TRBJ1-1; D gene uncertain. V shed 8 bases and J shed 1 base, with 8 bases lying between them. In germline, CDR1 is SQVTM, CDR2 ANQGSEA. The CDR3 has 11 residues. The CDR3 nucleotides are TGCAGCCTTTGGCAGAACACTGAAGCTTTCTTT. Its translation: CSLWQNTEAFF.

This clonotype was recorded a few times. This chain connects TRBV5-6 to TRBJ2-5; 8 bases are shared with TRBD1. The CDR3 totals 15 residues. V lost 4 bases and J lost 1; bases outside the gene matches: 6. Germline V gene data show CDR1 as SGHDT and CDR2 as YYEEEE. The DNA for the CDR3 is TGTGCCAGCAGCGAGGACAGGGTTCGCCAAGAGACCCAGTACTTC. This sequence encodes CASSEDRVRQETQYF.

The rearrangement joins TRBV18 to TRBJ1-5; D is perhaps TRBD1 (5 bases). The CDR3 totals 14 residues. In germline, CDR1 is KGHSH, CDR2 LQKENI. V shed 5 bases and J shed 7 bases, with 15 bases lying between them. The CDR3 loop is CASSRDSGQQPQHF. The CDR3 DNA reads as TGTGCCAGCTCAAGGGACTCCGGCCAACAGCCCCAGCATTTT. Full variable domain (missing parts from reference TRBV18 and TRBJ1-5): NAGVMQNPRHLVRRRGQEARLRCSPMKGHSHVYWYRQLPEEGLKFMVYLQKENIIDESGMPKERFSAEFPKEGPSILRIQQVVRGDSAAYFCASSRDSGQQPQHFGDGTRLSIL.

In this sample, this clonotype turned up many times. The chain links TRBV7-8 to TRBJ2-3; D not resolved. Germline V gene lookup returns CDR1 SGHVS and CDR2 FQNEAQ. The CDR3 loop spans 16 amino acids. V lost 4 bases, J lost 3 bases, and 17 bases lay in between. The CDR3 DNA sequence: TGTGCCAGCAGCTCAACACCCCAACCCAGGACAGATACGCAGTATTTT. This sequence encodes CASSSTPQPRTDTQYF.

The sample holds many counts of this clonotype. V is TRBV28 and J is TRBJ2-5; 11 bases are shared with TRBD2. V gave up 4 bases and J gave up 3 bases; unmatched junction bases: 16. Germline V gene lookup returns CDR1 MDHEN and CDR2 SYDVKM. The CDR3 covers 19 residues. The DNA for the CDR3 is TGTGCCAGCAGTTCACCGGGACTAGCGGCGTCCTGGGGAGAAGAGACCCAGTACTTC. Its translation: CASSSPGLAASWGEETQYF.

This clonotype showed up just a few times. The chain carries TRBV29-1 and TRBJ2-3, with unresolved D. V was cut by 3 bases and J by 0 bases, with 10 bases left in between. The CDR3 extends over 14 amino acids. Germline V gives CDR1 SQVTM, CDR2 ANQGSEA. CDR3 bases: TGCAGCGTTGATGGGCTGACAAGCACAGATACGCAGTATTTT. As protein: CSVDGLTSTDTQYF.

The chain links TRBV12-3 or TRBV12-4 to TRBJ1-5; TRBD1 agrees at 7 bases. This CDR3 has 17 residues. The junction had 15 bases not matched to a gene; V was cut back by 5 bases and J by 5 bases. The CDR3 is CASSKMTGNVVDQPQHF. DNA of the CDR3: TGTGCCAGCAGTAAAATGACAGGGAATGTCGTAGATCAGCCCCAGCATTTT.

This clonotype was detected many times. This chain uses TRBV7-3 with TRBJ1-1, with D possibly being TRBD1 (6 bases). Germline V gene sequence: CDR1 SGHTA, CDR2 FQGTGA. Trimming cost V 2 bases and J 2 bases, with 12 bases left between them. The CDR3 contains 15 residues. The CDR3 region is CASSLSPDRNTEAFF. Here the CDR3 DNA reads TGTGCCAGCAGCTTATCCCCGGACAGAAACACTGAAGCTTTCTTT.

In this sample, this clonotype turned up many times. V usage is TRBV12-3 or TRBV12-4 and J usage is TRBJ1-5; 7 bases are a match to TRBD1. V gave up 6 bases and J gave up 4 bases; unmatched junction bases: 3. This CDR3 comprises 13 residues. Here the CDR3 DNA reads TGTGCCAGCAGAACGACAGGGAATCAGCCCCAGCATTTT. Its protein is CASRTTGNQPQHF.

This clonotype showed up just a few times. A much more abundant neighbour one base away suggests this may be a read error. For the CDR3, the DNA is TGCAGTGCTAGAGATGGGCAGAACGAGCAGTACTTC. Its translation: CSARDGQNEQYF. The genes are TRBV20-1 and TRBJ2-7, with D unclear. Germline CDR1 and CDR2: DFQATT and SNEGSKA (reference sequence). The CDR3 sequence is 12 residues long. Trimming shortened V by 0 bases and J by 5 bases, and 8 bases separated the two germline ends.

V gene TRBV5-1 combines with J gene TRBJ2-2; D is perhaps TRBD2 (6 bases). CDR3 size: 14 residues. Germline CDR1 is SGHRS and CDR2 is YFSETQ. With 4 bases removed from V and 7 bases from J, the gap between germline ends came to 14 bases. This chain's CDR3 is CASSLQEGLGELFF. CDR3 DNA sequence: TGCGCCAGCAGCCTACAGGAGGGCCTCGGGGAGCTGTTTTTT.